The sequence of this T cell receptor (beta chain) was determined in a study of T-cell memory formation after mild COVID-19. Ten or more counts support this clonotype. From the 5' RACE reads, TCRdb called clonotypes with MiXCR, one entry per CDR3 protein. The data contain some 260,000 distinct CDR3 sequences, 15% to 20% of them singletons. The sequencing sample was made of PBMCs or a T cell subset sorted from them (not recorded which). This TCR was recovered from a man younger than 30 who had mild COVID-19 (a few samples of this study predate the infection). Cell type and time point are not known.

This chain's CDR3 is CASSPQNRAGQETQYF. CDR3 sequence (DNA): TGTGCCAGCAGCCCACAGAATAGGGCAGGACAAGAGACCCAGTACTTC. V gene TRBV7-2 combines with J gene TRBJ2-5, with no clear D. V shed 5 bases and J shed 2 bases, with 18 bases lying between them. Germline lookup yields CDR1 SGHTA and CDR2 FQGNSA. This CDR3 region has 16 residues. Using reference TRBV7-2 and TRBJ2-5 for the parts outside the CDR3, the full variable domain is GAGVSQSPSNKVTEKGKDVELRCDPISGHTALYWYRQSLGQGLEFLIYFQGNSAPDKSGLPSDRFSAERTGGSVSTLTIQRTQQEDSAVYLCASSPQNRAGQETQYFGPGTRLLVL.